These 23 T cell receptor beta chains share one sample of origin, sequenced in a study of cytomegalovirus exposure and HLA in healthy donors. Here immunoSEQ multiplex PCR was the method, and the copy in TCRdb shows in-frame clones only, minus some. Of fewer than 120,000 clones detected, roughly 90% appear once; the ten largest clones hold about 1.5%. The sequenced material came from PBMCs. The receptors shown here come from a young woman in good health and CMV-seropositive.

This chain joins TRBV5-1 and TRBJ1-6; D may be TRBD1 (5 bases). Germline-derived CDR1 and CDR2 are SGHRS and YFSETQ. The CDR3 consists of 17 residues. Between the trimmed V and J ends, which lost 0 bases and 10 bases, there was a span of 20 bases. The CDR3 DNA is TGCGCCAGCAGCTTGGGTACAAACCTCGGGGGGGGATCACCCCTCCACTTT. Protein product: CASSLGTNLGGGSPLHF.

This chain joins TRBV4-1 and TRBJ1-2; D is uncertain. This CDR3 is built from 14 residues. CDR1 is MGHRA and CDR2 is YSYEKL in the germline V gene. The V and J ends lost 5 bases and 0 bases respectively, with 10 bases between them. CDR3: CASSTLLTNYGYTF. The CDR3 coding sequence is TGCGCCAGCAGCACTCTTTTGACTAACTATGGCTACACCTTC.

The V call is TRBV11-2, the J call TRBJ2-1; TRBD2 aligns across 12 bases. Germline V gene sequence: CDR1 SGHAT, CDR2 FQNNGV. J was trimmed by 7 bases and V by 4 bases; bases with no gene match: 2. The length of the CDR3 is 14 residues. The CDR3 DNA follows: TGTGCCAGCAGCTCCGGACTAGCGGGGAATGAGCAGTTCTTC. It translates to CASSSGLAGNEQFF.

The chain recombines TRBV5-5 with TRBJ2-5; TRBD1 aligns across 8 bases. This CDR3 spans 16 amino acids. Germline V gene lookup returns CDR1 SGHKS and CDR2 YYEKEE (reference sequence). V was clipped by 3 bases and J by 4 bases; unmatched bases: 11. The CDR3 DNA is TGTGCCAGCAGCTCCAACCCCGACAGGGGCGGAGAGACCCAGTACTTC. Translated, it gives CASSSNPDRGGETQYF.

The J gene is TRBJ2-7, the V gene TRBV18; 7 bases are a match to TRBD1. The ends lost 4 bases at V and 6 bases at J; junction bases unmatched: 12. CDR1 is KGHSH, CDR2 LQKENI, per germline. This CDR3 is built from 15 residues. The CDR3 DNA sequence: TGTGCCAGCTCACGACCTTCACAGGGGAGAGGCGAGCAGTACTTC. Residues: CASSRPSQGRGEQYF.

The genes are TRBV29-1 and TRBJ1-1, with D perhaps matching TRBD1 (6 bases). Germline loops: CDR1 SQVTM, CDR2 ANQGSEA. V was clipped by 7 bases and J by 7 bases, with 13 bases between them. This CDR3 region has 11 residues. In nucleotides, the CDR3 is TGCAGCGCAAGAGGACAGATTGAAGCTTTCTTT. Amino acids: CSARGQIEAFF. The variable domain in full, completed from reference TRBV29-1 and TRBJ1-1, reads SAVISQKPSRDICQRGTSLTIQCQVDSQVTMMFWYRQQPGQSLTLIATANQGSEATYESGFVIDKFPISRPNLTFSTLTVSNMSPEDSSIYLCSARGQIEAFFGQGTRLTVV.

This chain uses TRBV29-1 with TRBJ1-1; possibly TRBD1 for D (6 bases). The CDR3 has 15 residues. With 6 bases removed from V and 4 bases from J, the gap between germline ends came to 21 bases. Looked up from germline, CDR1 is SQVTM and CDR2 is ANQGSEA. The CDR3 protein is CSVDPVQGGGTEAFF. CDR3 bases: TGCAGCGTCGATCCTGTACAGGGCGGTGGCACTGAAGCTTTCTTT.

The chain couples TRBV27 to TRBJ1-2, with D unclear. Trimming took 6 bases from V and 4 from J, leaving 15 bases between them. Germline values: CDR1 MNHEY, CDR2 SMNVEV (reference sequence). The CDR3 has 14 amino acids. The CDR3 DNA reads as TGTGCCAGCAGCCTGGATGGAGAGGGCTATGGCTACACCTTC. The encoded protein is CASSLDGEGYGYTF.

The CDR3 DNA follows: TGCGCCAGCAGAGTCTCCCCGACGGGAAGCTCCTACGAGCAGTACTTC. This codes for CASRVSPTGSSYEQYF. The chain is built from TRBV5-1 and TRBJ2-7, with D possibly being TRBD2 (5 bases). Germline V lookup: CDR1 SGHRS, CDR2 YFSETQ. The V end was cut by 5 bases, the J end by 0 bases, with 18 bases between. The CDR3 runs to 16 residues.

The gene calls are TRBV4-1 and TRBJ2-7, with TRBD2 matching over 7 bases. The J segment lost 4 bases and the V segment lost 5 bases, leaving 8 bases of the junction unmatched. Germline CDR1 and CDR2: MGHRA and YSYEKL. The CDR3 is 14 residues long. CDR3 in DNA: TGCGCCAGCAGCGTGGGGACTACCACTTACGAGCAGTACTTC. Translation: CASSVGTTTYEQYF.

The chain joins TRBV2 to TRBJ2-2; TRBD2 matches 13 bases. Germline CDR1 is SNHLY and CDR2 is FYNNEI. Trimming at V came to 6 bases and at J to 5 bases, leaving 6 bases not matched to a gene. The CDR3 contains 16 residues. CDR3 protein: CASRKLAGGHTGELFF. In nucleotides, the CDR3 is TGTGCCAGCAGAAAACTAGCGGGGGGGCATACCGGGGAGCTGTTTTTT.

The V call is TRBV15, the J call TRBJ2-5; D is undetermined. The V gene lost 1 base and the J gene lost 1 base, with 7 bases spanning the gap. Germline loops: CDR1 LNHNV, CDR2 YYDKDF (reference sequence). The CDR3 is made up of 14 amino acids. The CDR3 region is CATSRGGSQETQYF. CDR3 coding DNA: TGTGCCACCAGCAGAGGCGGATCCCAAGAGACCCAGTACTTC.

The CDR3 DNA reads TGCGCCAGCAGCCAAGACGTGTTGGGGGCCGCTAACTATGGCTACACCTTC. It is translated as CASSQDVLGAANYGYTF. The chain combines TRBV4-3 with TRBJ1-2; TRBD1 might be the D (6 bases). Between the trimmed V and J ends, which lost 0 bases and 0 bases, there was a span of 14 bases. This CDR3 is 17 amino acids long. The germline V gene has CDR1 LGHNA and CDR2 YSLEER.

This chain joins TRBV6-6 and TRBJ2-7; D possibly corresponds to TRBD2 (6 bases). The CDR3 loop spans 13 amino acids. Per the germline V gene, CDR1 is MNHNY and CDR2 is SVGAGI (reference sequence). V was cut by 2 bases and J by 5 bases, with 10 bases left in between. The CDR3 loop is CASSYPGVNEQYF. DNA for the CDR3: TGTGCCAGCAGTTACCCGGGGGTGAACGAGCAGTACTTC.

CDR3: CASSLGDSRTDTQYF. DNA for the CDR3: TGTGCCAGCAGTTTAGGGGACAGCCGGACAGATACGCAGTATTTT. The chain links TRBV28 to TRBJ2-3, with 7 bases identical to TRBD1. V lost 2 bases and J lost 3; bases outside the gene matches: 5. This CDR3 is 15 amino acids long. The germline CDR1 and CDR2 sequences are MDHEN and SYDVKM. Together with reference TRBV28 and TRBJ2-3, the CDR3 gives the full variable domain: DVKVTQSSRYLVKRTGEKVFLECVQDMDHENMFWYRQDPGLGLRLIYFSYDVKMKEKGDIPEGYSVSREKKERFSLILESASTNQTSMYLCASSLGDSRTDTQYFGPGTRLTVL.

CDR3 residues: CASSGEASSYEQYF. The DNA of the CDR3 is TGTGCCAGTAGTGGAGAAGCGAGCTCCTACGAGCAGTACTTC. V and J are TRBV19 and TRBJ2-7, with D unresolved. This CDR3 comprises 14 residues. The V and J ends lost 5 bases and 0 bases respectively, with 11 bases between them. CDR1 LNHDA and CDR2 SQIVND come from the germline V gene (reference sequence).

The J gene is TRBJ2-1, the V gene TRBV5-1; tentative D call: TRBD1 (5 bases). The V end lost 0 bases, the J end lost 6 bases, and 16 bases lay between the germline ends. Germline assignment: CDR1 SGHRS and CDR2 YFSETQ. This CDR3 comprises 16 residues. This CDR3 reads CASSLAPGLTGNEQFF. In nucleotides, the CDR3 is TGCGCCAGCAGCTTGGCCCCGGGTCTTACAGGCAATGAGCAGTTCTTC. The full variable domain, in which reference TRBV5-1 and TRBJ2-1 provide the parts outside the CDR3, is KAGVTQTPRYLIKTRGQQVTLSCSPISGHRSVSWYQQTPGQGLQFLFEYFSETQRNKGNFPGRFSGRQFSNSRSEMNVSTLELGDSALYLCASSLAPGLTGNEQFFGPGTRLTVL.

This rearrangement joins TRBV2 to TRBJ1-2, with 9 bases fitting TRBD1. CDR1 and CDR2 from the germline V gene are SNHLY and FYNNEI. The CDR3 loop spans 15 amino acids. Trimming took 10 bases from V and 4 from J; bases not matched to a gene: 13. The CDR3 spells CATESTTGGIYGYTF. CDR3 nucleotides: TGTGCCACCGAATCGACGACAGGGGGTATCTATGGCTACACCTTC.

The V gene is TRBV4-2, the J gene TRBJ1-2, with a possible D match to TRBD1 (5 bases). Germline lookup yields CDR1 LGHNA and CDR2 YNFKEQ. CDR3 size: 18 residues. The germline V and J ends were trimmed by 0 bases and 5 bases, with 22 bases remaining between them. The CDR3, as DNA: TGTGCCAGCAGCCAAGAACAGGTTTTATCGCAAAGGCCATATGGCTACACCTTC. Amino acids: CASSQEQVLSQRPYGYTF.

The V call is TRBV9, the J call TRBJ1-2; TRBD1 agrees at 7 bases. V dropped 4 bases and J dropped 4; count of bases not matched to a gene: 16. CDR1 is SGDLS and CDR2 is YYNGEE in the germline V gene. This CDR3 is built from 17 residues. CDR3 sequence (DNA): TGTGCCAGCAGCTCCGATTCGAGAAGACAGGGTCCCTATGGCTACACCTTC. Amino acid sequence: CASSSDSRRQGPYGYTF.

The V gene is TRBV12-2, the J gene TRBJ2-1; TRBD2, the table's D call, was not compared with the DNA. TRBV12-2 is a pseudogene locus. This CDR3 is 17 amino acids long. CDR3 sequence (DNA): TGTGCAAGTCGCTTTACAGCGGGGGGGCCTTGGTCGAATGAGCAGTTCTTC. It translates to CASRFTAGGPWSNEQFF.

The rearrangement uses TRBV5-4 and TRBJ2-6; 9 nucleotides agree with TRBD1. The length of the CDR3 is 19 residues. The trim removed 5 bases at V and 0 bases at J, leaving 12 bases unmatched. CDR1 SGHNT and CDR2 YYREEE come from the germline V gene (reference sequence). This chain's CDR3 is CASRSGTGSLFSGANVLTF. Here the CDR3 DNA reads TGTGCCAGCAGGTCAGGGACAGGGTCCCTTTTCTCTGGGGCCAACGTCCTGACTTTC.

The genes are TRBV6-6 and TRBJ2-7; D is uncertain. The CDR3 totals 15 residues. CDR1 is MNHNY, CDR2 SVGAGI, per germline (reference sequence). The V and J ends lost 2 bases and 2 bases respectively, with 13 bases between them. This CDR3 is CASSYAQPRTYEQYF. The DNA for the CDR3 is TGTGCCAGCAGTTACGCTCAGCCTAGGACCTACGAGCAGTACTTC.